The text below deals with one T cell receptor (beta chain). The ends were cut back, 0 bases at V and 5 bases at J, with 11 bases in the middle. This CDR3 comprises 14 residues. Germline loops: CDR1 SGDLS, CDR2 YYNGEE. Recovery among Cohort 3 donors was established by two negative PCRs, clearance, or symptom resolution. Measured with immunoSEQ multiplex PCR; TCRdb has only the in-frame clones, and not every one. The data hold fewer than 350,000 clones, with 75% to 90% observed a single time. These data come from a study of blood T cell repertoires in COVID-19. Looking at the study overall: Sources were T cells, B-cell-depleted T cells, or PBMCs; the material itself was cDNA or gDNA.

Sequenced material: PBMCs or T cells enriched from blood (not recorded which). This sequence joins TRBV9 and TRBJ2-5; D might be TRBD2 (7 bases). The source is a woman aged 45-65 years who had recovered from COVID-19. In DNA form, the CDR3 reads TGTGCCAGCAGCGTAGGCGGGGGCAGGGAGACCCAGTACTTC. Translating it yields CASSVGGGRETQYF.